Below, one T cell receptor beta chain is given with its context. The V and J ends lost 6 bases and 1 base respectively, with 7 bases between them. Germline V gives CDR1 KGHSH, CDR2 LQKENI. The CDR3 spans 13 residues. The record originates from a study of blood T cell repertoires in COVID-19. Sequenced by immunoSEQ multiplex PCR; TCRdb stores in-frame clones only, minus some. Of 130,000 to 150,000 clones in the sample, about 86% are singletons; the top ten hold about 3%. V usage is TRBV18 and J usage is TRBJ1-5; D gene unclear. The TCR comes from a woman aged 80 or over with acute or convalescent COVID-19. The specimen was peripheral blood. The CDR3 DNA follows: TGTGCCAGCTCCCCCCTCAGCAATCAGCCCCAGCATTTT. As protein: CASSPLSNQPQHF.